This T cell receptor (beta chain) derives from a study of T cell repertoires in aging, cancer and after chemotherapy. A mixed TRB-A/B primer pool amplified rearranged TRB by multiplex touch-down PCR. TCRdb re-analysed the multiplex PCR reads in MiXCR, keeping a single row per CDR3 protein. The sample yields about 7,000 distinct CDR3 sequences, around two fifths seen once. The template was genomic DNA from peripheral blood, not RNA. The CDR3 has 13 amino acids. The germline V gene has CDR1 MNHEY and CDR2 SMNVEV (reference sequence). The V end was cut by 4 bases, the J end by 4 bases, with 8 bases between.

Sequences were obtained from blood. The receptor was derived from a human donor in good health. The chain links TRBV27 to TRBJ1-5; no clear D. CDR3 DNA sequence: TGTGCCAGCAGTTCGACTTGGAATCAGCCCCAGCATTTT. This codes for CASSSTWNQPQHF.